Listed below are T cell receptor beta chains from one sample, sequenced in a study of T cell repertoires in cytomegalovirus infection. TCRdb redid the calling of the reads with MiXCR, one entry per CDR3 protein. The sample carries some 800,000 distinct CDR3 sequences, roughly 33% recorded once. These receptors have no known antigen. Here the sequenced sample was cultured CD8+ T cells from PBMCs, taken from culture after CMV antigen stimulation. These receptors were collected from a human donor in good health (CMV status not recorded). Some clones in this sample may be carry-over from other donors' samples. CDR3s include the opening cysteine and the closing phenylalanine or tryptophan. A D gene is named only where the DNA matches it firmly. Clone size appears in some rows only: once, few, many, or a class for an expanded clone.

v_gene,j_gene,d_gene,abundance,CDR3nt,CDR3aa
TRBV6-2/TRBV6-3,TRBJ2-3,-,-,TGTGCCAGCCGCTCACAGGGACCAGATACGCAGTATTTT,CASRSQGPDTQYF
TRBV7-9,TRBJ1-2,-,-,TGTGCCAGCAGCTTGGTCTACAGGGTCTTTGATGGCTACACCTTC,CASSLVYRVFDGYTF
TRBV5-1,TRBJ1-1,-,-,TGCGCCAGCAGCTTGTTCGGGTTGGGTGAAGCTTTCTTT,CASSLFGLGEAFF
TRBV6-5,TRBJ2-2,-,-,TGTGCCAGCAGTTACTCGGTACCGACCTCCGGGGAGCTGTTTTTT,CASSYSVPTSGELFF
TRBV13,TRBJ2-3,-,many,TGTGCCAGCAGTTTAAGGGGATACACAGATACGCAGTATTTT,CASSLRGYTDTQYF
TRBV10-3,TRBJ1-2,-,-,TGTGCCATCAGTCCGGGAGGACGGTATGGCTACACCTTC,CAISPGGRYGYTF
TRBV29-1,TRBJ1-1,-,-,TGCAGCGTGATACCTACAGGGTACACTGAAGCTTTCTTT,CSVIPTGYTEAFF
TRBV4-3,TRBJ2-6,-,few,TGCGCCAGCAGCCAAGATCCCTACCTCGGACAGCACTCTGGGGCCAACGTCCTGACTTTC,CASSQDPYLGQHSGANVLTF
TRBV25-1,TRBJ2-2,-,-,TGTGCCAGCAGTGAATTCTGGGGGATACAGGGATCTTCTACCGGGGAGCTGTTTTTT,CASSEFWGIQGSSTGELFF
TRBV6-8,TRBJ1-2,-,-,TGTGCCAGCAGTTCGCAGGCCGCGTGGCTCTTGGGCTACACCTTC,CASSSQAAWLLGYTF
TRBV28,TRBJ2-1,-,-,TGTGTCAGCACCGGGGGACCAGCGGATGAGCAGTTCTTC,CVSTGGPADEQFF
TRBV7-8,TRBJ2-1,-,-,TGTGCCAGCAGCTTAGCGGCAGGGCTCTACAATGAGCAGTTCTTC,CASSLAAGLYNEQFF
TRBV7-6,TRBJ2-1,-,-,TGTGCCAGCAGAAGACCCCTTAGGTCCTACAATGAGCAGTTCTTC,CASRRPLRSYNEQFF
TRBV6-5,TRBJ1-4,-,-,TGTGCCAGCACTCCCCTCATCAATGGGGAAAAACTGTTTTTT,CASTPLINGEKLFF
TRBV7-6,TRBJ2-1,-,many,TGTGCCAGCAGCCCTACGGGGGGCGGGAATGAGCAGTTCTTC,CASSPTGGGNEQFF
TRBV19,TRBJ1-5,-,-,TGTGCCAGTAGTATAAACCAGGGTCGGGGGAATCAGCCCCAGCATTTT,CASSINQGRGNQPQHF
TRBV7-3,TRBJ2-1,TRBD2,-,TGTGCCAGCAGCCTAGCGGGGGGGTGGGACAATGAGCAGTTCTTC,CASSLAGGWDNEQFF
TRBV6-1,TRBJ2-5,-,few,TGTGCCAGCACCGGGGATGTCTGGGAGACCCAGTACTTC,CASTGDVWETQYF